These T cell receptor beta chains were read from a single sample in a study of T cells in Graves' hyperthyroidism and ophthalmopathy. MiXCR, run by TCRdb on the multiplex PCR reads, gives a single entry per CDR3 protein. Here the sample spans some 760,000 distinct CDR3 sequences, 12% to 15% being singletons. Sequenced input: blood. The receptors here all came from a woman between 18 and 29 years old with Graves' hyperthyroidism. Both conserved end residues are part of each CDR3. The order of the fields is CDR3 DNA, CDR3 protein, D gene, J gene, clone size, V gene, CDR3 length. A D gene is named only where the DNA matches it firmly. Clone size is given for some rows only: seen once, a few or many times, or a class if the clone is expanded.

DNA: TGTGCCAGTAGTATTGATGAGGGAGGCTACAATGAGCAGTTCTTC; CDR3: CASSIDEGGYNEQFF; D: -; J: TRBJ2-1; size: -; V: TRBV19; length: 15
DNA: TGTGCCAGCAGCTTGAATACAGGTTCCTACGAGCAGTACTTC; CDR3: CASSLNTGSYEQYF; D: -; J: TRBJ2-7; size: many; V: TRBV13; length: 14
DNA: TGTGCCAGCAGGCAGGGGGCAGCCAAAAACATTCAGTACTTC; CDR3: CASRQGAAKNIQYF; D: TRBD1; J: TRBJ2-4; size: many; V: TRBV12-3/TRBV12-4; length: 14
DNA: TGTGCCAGCAGTTTAGGAGGCAGCCCGGGGACTGAAGCTTTCTTT; CDR3: CASSLGGSPGTEAFF; D: -; J: TRBJ1-1; size: -; V: TRBV12-3/TRBV12-4; length: 15
DNA: TGTGCCTGGAGTTACGGACTCTACGAGCAGTACTTC; CDR3: CAWSYGLYEQYF; D: -; J: TRBJ2-7; size: -; V: TRBV30; length: 12
DNA: TGCAGTGCTAGAGAAGTGTCCACAGATACGCAGTATTTT; CDR3: CSAREVSTDTQYF; D: -; J: TRBJ2-3; size: -; V: TRBV20-1; length: 13
DNA: TGCAGTGCTAGAGAGGGCAGGAAACAGGTTCAAGCTTTCTTT; CDR3: CSAREGRKQVQAFF; D: -; J: TRBJ1-1; size: few; V: TRBV20-1; length: 14
DNA: TGTGCCGGACGTACCACTGGTCGCCCCCAGAACTTC; CDR3: CAGRTTGRPQNF; D: -; J: TRBJ2-5; size: many; V: TRBV2; length: 12
DNA: TGCAGCGTGGGGGAAACAGTTACCCGCTCTGGAAACACCATATATTTT; CDR3: CSVGETVTRSGNTIYF; D: -; J: TRBJ1-3; size: -; V: TRBV29-1; length: 16
DNA: TGTGCCAGCAGCTTAAATGATGAAAACATTCAGTACTTC; CDR3: CASSLNDENIQYF; D: -; J: TRBJ2-4; size: -; V: TRBV7-9; length: 13
DNA: TGTGCCAGCAGTGGAGCGCTTCGGGGACTAGCAACAGATACGCAGTATTTT; CDR3: CASSGALRGLATDTQYF; D: TRBD2; J: TRBJ2-3; size: -; V: TRBV6-1; length: 17
DNA: TGTGCCACTATACCATGGGGGCCCGGAAATGGCTACACCTTC; CDR3: CATIPWGPGNGYTF; D: -; J: TRBJ1-2; size: few; V: TRBV28; length: 14
DNA: TGTGCCAGCAGCTTAATCAAGGGAGAGCCCCAGCATTTT; CDR3: CASSLIKGEPQHF; D: -; J: TRBJ1-5; size: -; V: TRBV13; length: 13
DNA: TGTGCCAGCAGCCGAGGACAAGGAGGGAACACTGAAGCTTTCTTT; CDR3: CASSRGQGGNTEAFF; D: -; J: TRBJ1-1; size: -; V: TRBV7-3; length: 15
DNA: TGTGCCAGCAGCGGACTTTCCTGGGGCGGGGAGCTGTTTTTT; CDR3: CASSGLSWGGELFF; D: -; J: TRBJ2-2; size: many; V: TRBV27; length: 14
DNA: TGTGCCAGCAGCTTATTAGGGGGACAGGGAGACGAGCAGTACTTC; CDR3: CASSLLGGQGDEQYF; D: TRBD1; J: TRBJ2-7; size: many; V: TRBV7-3; length: 15
DNA: TGTGCCAGCAGGAGGCAGGGGGCGTCCGAGCAGTTCTTC; CDR3: CASRRQGASEQFF; D: TRBD1; J: TRBJ2-1; size: -; V: TRBV13; length: 13
DNA: TGTGCCAGCAGCGGGACTAGCGCCGGGGAGCTGTTTTTT; CDR3: CASSGTSAGELFF; D: TRBD2; J: TRBJ2-2; size: many; V: TRBV11-1; length: 13
DNA: TGCGCCAGCACCTCGACAGGCCCTAATGAAAAACTGTTTTTT; CDR3: CASTSTGPNEKLFF; D: -; J: TRBJ1-4; size: few; V: TRBV4-1; length: 14
DNA: TGTGCCAGCACCCTAACGCGTTTCGGACTAGCCGGCGGGGAGCTGTTTTTT; CDR3: CASTLTRFGLAGGELFF; D: TRBD2; J: TRBJ2-2; size: -; V: TRBV2; length: 17
DNA: TGTGCCAGCAGTTTACTAGGACTAGCGCCTTCCTACGAGCAGTACTTC; CDR3: CASSLLGLAPSYEQYF; D: TRBD2; J: TRBJ2-7; size: -; V: TRBV27; length: 16
DNA: TGTGCCAGCAGCAACAACGACAGGGGGAGCACAGATACGCAGTATTTT; CDR3: CASSNNDRGSTDTQYF; D: TRBD1; J: TRBJ2-3; size: many; V: TRBV13; length: 16
DNA: TGCAGTGCCCCCAAGAGCACAGATACGCAGTATTTT; CDR3: CSAPKSTDTQYF; D: -; J: TRBJ2-3; size: many; V: TRBV20-1; length: 12
DNA: TGTGCCAGCAGTGAATCCCCGACAGGGAGGGACACTGAAGCTTTCTTT; CDR3: CASSESPTGRDTEAFF; D: TRBD1; J: TRBJ1-1; size: -; V: TRBV2; length: 16
DNA: TGCAGTGCTAGACAGGGGGGAGGATTTCAGCCCCAGCATTTT; CDR3: CSARQGGGFQPQHF; D: TRBD1; J: TRBJ1-5; size: -; V: TRBV20-1; length: 14
DNA: TGTGCCAGCAGCGGGGGATCTGGAAACACCATATATTTT; CDR3: CASSGGSGNTIYF; D: -; J: TRBJ1-3; size: few; V: TRBV6-2/TRBV6-3; length: 13
DNA: TGTGCCAGCAGCTTAACCCCGGGACTAGGGGACTACAATGAGCAGTTCTTC; CDR3: CASSLTPGLGDYNEQFF; D: TRBD2; J: TRBJ2-1; size: many; V: TRBV7-3; length: 17
DNA: TGTGCCAGCAGCCAAGAAGGGAGACAGGGGGTGGCAGATACGCAGTATTTT; CDR3: CASSQEGRQGVADTQYF; D: TRBD1; J: TRBJ2-3; size: -; V: TRBV4-2; length: 17
DNA: TGTGCCAGCAGTGAAGAGTTGCAGGGAGGAGGCTACACCTTC; CDR3: CASSEELQGGGYTF; D: -; J: TRBJ1-2; size: many; V: TRBV2; length: 14
DNA: TGTGCCAGCTCACCATTAGGGGTGGGTGTTGGCTACACCTTC; CDR3: CASSPLGVGVGYTF; D: -; J: TRBJ1-2; size: few; V: TRBV18; length: 14
DNA: TGTGCCAGCAGTTCTCAAGCGGGAGGGCTCTACGAGCAGTACTTC; CDR3: CASSSQAGGLYEQYF; D: TRBD2; J: TRBJ2-7; size: many; V: TRBV28; length: 15
DNA: TGCGCCAGCAGCCCGGGGACAGCTGCTTGGGGTGGCTACACCTTC; CDR3: CASSPGTAAWGGYTF; D: TRBD1; J: TRBJ1-2; size: few; V: TRBV4-1; length: 15
DNA: TGTGCCAGCAGTTATACTAGTACCGGGGAGCTGTTTTTT; CDR3: CASSYTSTGELFF; D: -; J: TRBJ2-2; size: -; V: TRBV7-3; length: 13
DNA: TGCGCCAGCAGCTTGGCGCCCGGGACAGCGACTGAAGCTTTCTTT; CDR3: CASSLAPGTATEAFF; D: TRBD1; J: TRBJ1-1; size: many; V: TRBV5-1; length: 15
DNA: TGTGCCAGCAGTCCACCATGGACGGGACTAGCTTACAATGAGCAGTTCTTC; CDR3: CASSPPWTGLAYNEQFF; D: TRBD2; J: TRBJ2-1; size: many; V: TRBV27; length: 17
DNA: TGCAGCGTGGAAACAGGGGGCGATACCTACACCTTC; CDR3: CSVETGGDTYTF; D: TRBD1; J: TRBJ1-2; size: few; V: TRBV29-1; length: 12
DNA: TGTGCCAGCACGGTAGCAGGGTCGAACACTGAAGCTTTCTTT; CDR3: CASTVAGSNTEAFF; D: -; J: TRBJ1-1; size: many; V: TRBV11-1; length: 14
DNA: TGTGCCAGCAGCTCCCGGACAGGGCGGACCGGGGAGCTGTTTTTT; CDR3: CASSSRTGRTGELFF; D: TRBD1; J: TRBJ2-2; size: -; V: TRBV7-9; length: 15
DNA: TGTGCCAGCAGCTTATGGACCCCCGGGACTAGCGGGATCAGGTCGAGTGAGCAGTTCTTC; CDR3: CASSLWTPGTSGIRSSEQFF; D: TRBD2; J: TRBJ2-1; size: many; V: TRBV7-2; length: 20
DNA: TGTGCCAGCTCACCCGGGACAGGCCGTTCTGAGCAGTACTTC; CDR3: CASSPGTGRSEQYF; D: TRBD1; J: TRBJ2-7; size: -; V: TRBV18; length: 14
DNA: TGTGCCAGCAGCTTAGTCAGGTGGGGCACAGATACGCAGTATTTT; CDR3: CASSLVRWGTDTQYF; D: -; J: TRBJ2-3; size: many; V: TRBV7-2; length: 15
DNA: TGTGCCAGCAGCCCCCAGCAAGCTCTCCTAATCACCGGGGAGCTGTTTTTT; CDR3: CASSPQQALLITGELFF; D: -; J: TRBJ2-2; size: many; V: TRBV11-1; length: 17
DNA: TGTGCCAGCAGTGGGACTAGATCCTACAATGAGCAGTTCTTC; CDR3: CASSGTRSYNEQFF; D: TRBD2; J: TRBJ2-1; size: many; V: TRBV2; length: 14
DNA: TGTGCCAGCAAAGGTTGGGGAGCGAACACCGGGGAGCTGTTTTTT; CDR3: CASKGWGANTGELFF; D: -; J: TRBJ2-2; size: few; V: TRBV27; length: 15
DNA: TGTGCCAGCAGTATCAGCGGTGGGTACAATGAGCAGTTCTTC; CDR3: CASSISGGYNEQFF; D: -; J: TRBJ2-1; size: many; V: TRBV28; length: 14
DNA: TGTGCCAGCAGCCCCTCCCGGGACGGCACCAAGGTGCCCCAGCATTTT; CDR3: CASSPSRDGTKVPQHF; D: -; J: TRBJ1-5; size: -; V: TRBV7-8; length: 16
DNA: TGTGCCAGCAGCCCTCACATGGTCTACAATGAGCAGTTCTTC; CDR3: CASSPHMVYNEQFF; D: -; J: TRBJ2-1; size: many; V: TRBV7-2; length: 14
DNA: TGTGCCAGCAGCTTAGTTCCGGGACAGGGCGGCCAGTACTTC; CDR3: CASSLVPGQGGQYF; D: TRBD1; J: TRBJ2-5; size: -; V: TRBV7-2; length: 14
DNA: TGTGCCATCAGCCCCGAGGGTGCGAGGAATGAAAAACTGTTTTTT; CDR3: CAISPEGARNEKLFF; D: -; J: TRBJ1-4; size: few; V: TRBV10-3; length: 15
DNA: TGTGCCAGCAGATCGGGGTTCTATAGCAATCAGCCCCAGCATTTT; CDR3: CASRSGFYSNQPQHF; D: -; J: TRBJ1-5; size: few; V: TRBV12-3/TRBV12-4; length: 15
DNA: TGCAGTGCTAGACCCGGGACAGTGACATCCGGGGAGCTGTTTTTT; CDR3: CSARPGTVTSGELFF; D: TRBD1; J: TRBJ2-2; size: many; V: TRBV20-1; length: 15
DNA: TGCGCCAGCAGCTTGGCCCCCCTGGGGGCCAACGTCCTGACTTTC; CDR3: CASSLAPLGANVLTF; D: -; J: TRBJ2-6; size: few; V: TRBV5-1; length: 15
DNA: TGCAGTGCTAGTGGGTTAGCGTTATCCTACGAGCAGTTCTTC; CDR3: CSASGLALSYEQFF; D: -; J: TRBJ2-1; size: -; V: TRBV20-1; length: 14
DNA: TGCAGCGTCGCGGAGGGTCAAGAGACCCAGTACTTC; CDR3: CSVAEGQETQYF; D: -; J: TRBJ2-5; size: -; V: TRBV29-1; length: 12